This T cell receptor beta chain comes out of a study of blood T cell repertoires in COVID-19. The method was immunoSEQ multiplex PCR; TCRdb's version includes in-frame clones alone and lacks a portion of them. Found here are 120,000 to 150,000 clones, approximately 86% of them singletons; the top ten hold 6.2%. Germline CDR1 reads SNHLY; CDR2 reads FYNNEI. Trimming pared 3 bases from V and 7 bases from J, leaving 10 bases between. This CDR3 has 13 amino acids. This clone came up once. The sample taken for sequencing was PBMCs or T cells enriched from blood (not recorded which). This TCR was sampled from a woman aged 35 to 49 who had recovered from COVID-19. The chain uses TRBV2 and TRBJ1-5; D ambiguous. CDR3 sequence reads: CASSDGERQPQHF. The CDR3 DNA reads TGTGCCAGCAGTGATGGGGAGAGACAGCCCCAGCATTTT.